In this sample, the clone carrying this T cell receptor beta chain turned up many times. Its antigen is not known. The record originates from a study of T cells in Graves' hyperthyroidism and ophthalmopathy. Study as a whole: Peripheral blood was collected at initial diagnosis, before any treatment. Study-wide findings and caveats: From stable hyperthyroidism, ophthalmopathy was separated by a 13 V-J model. Blood also showed most of the thyroid clonotypes that were expanded above 0.001. Model predictions of ophthalmopathy came a median roughly 6.4 months before onset.

V shed 7 bases and J shed 2 bases, with 14 bases lying between them. CDR3 size: 13 residues. Germline values: CDR1 GTSNPN, CDR2 SVGIG (reference sequence). Amplification yielded TCR beta CDR3 regions, with RNA transcripts as the source. HTBI primers were employed in a first-round RT-PCR of the TCR CDR3. TCRdb re-analysed the multiplex PCR reads in MiXCR, keeping a single row per CDR3 protein. Here the sample spans fewer than 450,000 distinct CDR3 sequences, more than 12% being singletons. The sequenced sample was blood. The chain carries TRBV30 and TRBJ1-2; TRBD1 might be the D (5 bases). The TCR comes from a man in his forties or fifties with Graves' ophthalmopathy. The CDR3 region is CAYSLGVNYGYTF. DNA of the CDR3: TGTGCCTACTCCCTAGGGGTAAACTATGGCTACACCTTC.